This TCR beta chain stems from a study of response to subunit inactivated influenza vaccine. Overall study results and limits: Authors suggested each seasonal flu vaccination may recruit only limited numbers of new T cells.

CDR1 is SGHRS, CDR2 YFSETQ, per germline. The CDR3 runs 16 residues. V lost 4 bases to trimming and J lost 1 base; unmatched junction nucleotides: 7. Ten or more counts support this clonotype. Antigen: not known. Via MiXCR, TCRdb re-called the RT-PCR reads, giving one row per CDR3 protein. Of 530,000 or so distinct CDR3 sequences listed, over 9.5% were seen once; the top ten hold roughly a tenth. This clonotype originated in a man over 45 who received an inactivated influenza vaccine. This chain links TRBV5-1 with TRBJ2-2; 7 positions match TRBD1. The material was PBMCs from blood, obtained on the day of vaccination. The CDR3 here is CASSRQTGRNTGELFF. In DNA form, the CDR3 reads TGCGCCAGCAGCCGCCAGACAGGGAGGAACACCGGGGAGCTGTTTTTT.